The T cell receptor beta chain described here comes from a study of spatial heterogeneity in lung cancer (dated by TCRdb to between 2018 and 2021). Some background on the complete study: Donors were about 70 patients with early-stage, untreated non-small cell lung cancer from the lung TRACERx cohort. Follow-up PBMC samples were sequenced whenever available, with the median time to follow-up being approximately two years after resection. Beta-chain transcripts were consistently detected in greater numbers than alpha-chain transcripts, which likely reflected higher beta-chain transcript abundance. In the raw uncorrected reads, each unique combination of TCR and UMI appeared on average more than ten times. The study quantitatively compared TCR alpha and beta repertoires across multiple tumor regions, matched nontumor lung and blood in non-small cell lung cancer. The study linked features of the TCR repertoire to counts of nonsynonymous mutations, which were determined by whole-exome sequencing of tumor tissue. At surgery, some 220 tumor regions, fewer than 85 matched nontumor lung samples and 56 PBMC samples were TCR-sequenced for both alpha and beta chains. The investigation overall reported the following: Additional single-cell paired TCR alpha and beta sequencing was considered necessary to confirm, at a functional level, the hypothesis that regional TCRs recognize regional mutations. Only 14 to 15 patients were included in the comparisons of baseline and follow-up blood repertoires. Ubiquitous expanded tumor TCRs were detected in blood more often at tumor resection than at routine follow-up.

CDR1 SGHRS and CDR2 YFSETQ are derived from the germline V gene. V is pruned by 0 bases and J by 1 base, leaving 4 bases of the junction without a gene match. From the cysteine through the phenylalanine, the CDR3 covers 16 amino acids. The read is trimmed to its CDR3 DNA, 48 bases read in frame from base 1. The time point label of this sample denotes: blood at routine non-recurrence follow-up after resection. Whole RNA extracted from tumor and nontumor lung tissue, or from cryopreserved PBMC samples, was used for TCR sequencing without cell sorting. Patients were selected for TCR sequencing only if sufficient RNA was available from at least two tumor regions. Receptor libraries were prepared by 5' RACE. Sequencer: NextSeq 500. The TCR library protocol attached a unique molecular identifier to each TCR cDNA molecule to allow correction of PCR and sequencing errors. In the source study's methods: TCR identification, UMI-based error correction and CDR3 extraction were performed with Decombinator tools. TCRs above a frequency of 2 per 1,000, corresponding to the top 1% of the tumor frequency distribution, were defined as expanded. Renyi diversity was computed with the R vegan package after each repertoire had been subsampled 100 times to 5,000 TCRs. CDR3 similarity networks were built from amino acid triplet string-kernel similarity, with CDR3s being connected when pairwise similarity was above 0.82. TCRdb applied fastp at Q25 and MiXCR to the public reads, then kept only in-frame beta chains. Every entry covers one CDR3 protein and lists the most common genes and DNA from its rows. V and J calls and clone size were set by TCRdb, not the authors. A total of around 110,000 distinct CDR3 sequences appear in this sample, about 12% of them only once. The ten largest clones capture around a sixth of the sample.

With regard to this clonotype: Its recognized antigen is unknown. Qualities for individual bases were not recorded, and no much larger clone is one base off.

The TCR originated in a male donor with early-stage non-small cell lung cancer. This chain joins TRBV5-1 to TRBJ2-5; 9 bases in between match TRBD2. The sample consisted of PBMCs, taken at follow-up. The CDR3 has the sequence CASSLGLAGTQETQYF. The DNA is TGCGCCAGCAGCTTGGGGCTAGCGGGGACCCAAGAGACCCAGTACTTC.